This T cell receptor (beta chain) was recovered during a study of control samples from healthy donors and cancer patients. Per the germline V gene, CDR1 is LGHNA and CDR2 is YSLEER. V lost 2 bases and J lost 4, with 6 bases in between. The CDR3 length is 13 residues. The count of this clone is one. Profiling relied on immunoSEQ multiplex PCR, and the TCRdb table lists in-frame clones only, not all of them. The table has 150,000 to 200,000 clones, 85% to 95% seen once; the top ten hold more than 1.3%. The source of this sequence is a man in his thirties or forties in good health. The source material was blood. This rearrangement joins TRBV4-3 to TRBJ2-1; a possible D gene is TRBD2 (5 bases). The CDR3 DNA reads as TGCGCCAGCAGCCAACCGGGGTACAATGAGCAGTTCTTC. Encoded protein: CASSQPGYNEQFF.